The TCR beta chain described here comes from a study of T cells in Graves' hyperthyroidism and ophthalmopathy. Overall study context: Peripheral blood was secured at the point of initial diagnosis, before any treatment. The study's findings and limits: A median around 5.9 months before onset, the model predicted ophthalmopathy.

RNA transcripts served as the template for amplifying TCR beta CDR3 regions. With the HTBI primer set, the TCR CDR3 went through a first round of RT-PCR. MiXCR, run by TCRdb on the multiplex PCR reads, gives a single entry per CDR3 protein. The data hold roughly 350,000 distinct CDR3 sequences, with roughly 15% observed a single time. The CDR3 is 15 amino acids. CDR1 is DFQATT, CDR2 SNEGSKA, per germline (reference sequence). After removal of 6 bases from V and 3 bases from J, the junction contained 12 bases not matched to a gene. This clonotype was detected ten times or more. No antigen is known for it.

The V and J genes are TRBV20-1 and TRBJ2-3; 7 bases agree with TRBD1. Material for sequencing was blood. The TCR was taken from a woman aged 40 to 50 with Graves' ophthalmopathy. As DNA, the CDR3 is TGCAGTGCCCACTCCAGACAGGGTGGAACAGATACGCAGTATTTT. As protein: CSAHSRQGGTDTQYF.